The TCR beta chain described here comes from a study of shared clonotypes between healthy human individuals. The genomic DNA of each subset was split evenly across several immunoSEQ plates. Only in-frame clones appear in the TCRdb table, and some are missing; sequencing was by immunoSEQ multiplex PCR. This table holds about 2.2 million clones, just over 90% found once. Overall study results and limits: Only blood samples were collected, and tissue repertoires likely differ. A handful of donors had 4% to 6.5% of their naive CD4 clonotypes in common.

CD45RO-negative, CCR7-positively selected cells formed the naive CD8 fraction, excluding terminally differentiated effector memory CD45RA+ cells. In the case of this clone: Its cognate antigen is unknown.

The sequence was collected from a man between 18 and 35 years old in good health. Some clones in this sample may be carry-over from other donors' samples. The material sequenced was naive CD8+ T cells from PBMCs.

The CDR3 is CASSLRGRARDNEQFF. CDR3 sequence (DNA): TGCGCCAGCAGCTTGAGGGGCCGCGCTCGGGACAATGAGCAGTTCTTC. The gene calls are TRBV5-1 and TRBJ2-1; D perhaps matches TRBD1 (5 bases). Germline V gene sequence: CDR1 SGHRS, CDR2 YFSETQ. V lost 1 base, J lost 5 bases, and 16 bases lay in between. This CDR3 has 16 amino acids.